This entry features one T cell receptor beta chain sequence. Antigen specificity is unknown. The CDR3 runs to 15 residues. V was cut by 6 bases and J by 8 bases, with 23 bases left in between. The germline CDR1 and CDR2 sequences are SGHRS and YFSETQ. Measured with immunoSEQ multiplex PCR; TCRdb has only the in-frame clones, and not every one. The sample includes 32,000 or so clones, about 80% of them seen just once. The data were taken from a study of a mutant IDH1 vaccine in newly diagnosed glioma. Study at large: Initiation of the vaccine course occurred 4-6 weeks after radiotherapy alone, or alongside temozolomide cycles. The earlier regimen, radiotherapy, temozolomide, or both, was most often both.

General observations from the study: Pseudoprogression apparently lacked any relation to changes in top peripheral T cell clonotypes.

Documented time point: week 5, during vaccination. The vaccine gave 300 ug of a 20-mer mutant IDH1 peptide subcutaneously per dose. Each donor presented with a new WHO grade 3 or 4 astrocytoma that tested IDH1-mutant and showed ATRX loss. The sample was PBMCs, taken from a glioma patient whose treatment included an IDH1 peptide vaccine. The gene calls are TRBV5-1 and TRBJ1-2; possible D gene TRBD1, 5 bases. The TCR was taken from a man in his thirties or forties with glioma. CDR3 region: CASTPWRAGSFGYTF. Written as DNA, the CDR3 is TGCGCCAGCACCCCCTGGAGAGCAGGGTCTTTCGGCTACACCTTC.